These 5 T cell receptor beta chains were sequenced from one sample in a study of blood T cell repertoires in COVID-19. The data were produced by immunoSEQ multiplex PCR, yet TCRdb's version contains in-frame clones alone and is incomplete. The sample contains approximately 94,000 clones, around four fifths of which appear only once. Source material: peripheral blood. The receptors shown here come from a man aged 50 or older with active or convalescent COVID-19.

The chain combines TRBV25-1 with TRBJ2-5, with 8 nucleotides matching TRBD1. CDR1 is MGHDK and CDR2 is SYGVNS in the germline V gene. The CDR3 runs 15 residues. The V segment lost 3 bases and the J segment 5 bases; nucleotides outside the gene matches: 8. The CDR3 here is CASSDPGQGGETQYF. The DNA for the CDR3 is TGTGCCAGCAGTGACCCCGGACAGGGAGGCGAGACCCAGTACTTC.

The chain has TRBV29-1 and TRBJ2-7, with D possibly matching TRBD1 (5 bases). This CDR3 region has 13 residues. The germline V and J ends were trimmed by 0 bases and 2 bases, with 8 bases remaining between them. The germline V gene has CDR1 SQVTM and CDR2 ANQGSEA. Written as DNA, the CDR3 is TGCAGCGTTGAAGAACAGGTTACCTACGAGCAGTACTTC. It encodes CSVEEQVTYEQYF.

The chain joins TRBV5-6 to TRBJ2-2; 16 nucleotides align to TRBD2. The V gene's germline CDR1 is SGHDT and CDR2 YYEEEE. V lost 4 bases and J lost 4; bases outside the gene matches: 10. This CDR3 contains 19 residues. This CDR3 reads CASSPIGTSGRGFTGELFF. As DNA, the CDR3 is TGTGCCAGCAGCCCAATTGGGACTAGCGGGAGGGGATTCACCGGGGAGCTGTTTTTT.

The chain couples TRBV5-1 to TRBJ2-7, with 11 nucleotides matching TRBD1. Germline V gene sequence: CDR1 SGHRS, CDR2 YFSETQ. V shed 4 bases, J shed 4 bases, and the junction held 7 bases outside the gene matches. The CDR3 extends over 15 amino acids. The CDR3 reads CASSHGQGALYEQYF. In nucleotides, the CDR3 is TGCGCCAGCAGCCACGGACAGGGGGCCTTATACGAGCAGTACTTC.

This clone came up once. The chain joins TRBV24-1 to TRBJ2-7, with TRBD1 matching 7 bases. Trimming removed 4 bases from V and 5 bases from J; junction bases left unmatched: 13. The CDR3 has 16 residues. Germline lookup yields CDR1 KGHDR and CDR2 SFDVKD. CDR3 in DNA: TGTGCCACCAGTGACCCGGGACAGTCTGCCCCCGACGAGCAGTACTTC. It yields the protein CATSDPGQSAPDEQYF.